The next 7 T cell receptor beta chains were all read from a single sample in a study of blood T cell repertoires in COVID-19. Sequenced by immunoSEQ multiplex PCR; TCRdb stores in-frame clones only, minus some. In the table there are 200,000 to 250,000 clones, just under 85% of which are singletons. The source material was peripheral blood. These receptors were taken from a man aged 80 or over with acute or convalescent COVID-19.

About this clone: Other nucleotide sequences from this sample produce the same CDR3. V usage is TRBV19 and J usage is TRBJ1-1; TRBD1 agrees at 7 bases. The CDR3 runs to 12 residues. From germline, CDR1 is LNHDA and CDR2 SQIVND (reference sequence). V lost 4 bases to trimming and J lost 8 bases; unmatched junction nucleotides: 4. CDR3 in DNA: TGTGCCAGTAGTAGTCGGACAGGAGAAGCTTTCTTT. Amino acids: CASSSRTGEAFF.

This chain's CDR3 is CASSYDRRNTEAFF. CDR3 DNA: TGTGCCAGCAGTTATGACAGACGGAACACTGAAGCTTTCTTT. The chain has TRBV6-5 and TRBJ1-1; TRBD1 might be the D (5 bases). This CDR3 spans 14 amino acids. Per germline, CDR1 MNHEY and CDR2 SVGAGI. The V gene lost 3 bases and the J gene lost 1 base, with 9 bases spanning the gap.

The gene calls are TRBV28 and TRBJ2-7; 7 nucleotides match TRBD1. CDR1 is MDHEN and CDR2 is SYDVKM in the germline V gene. Unmatched junction bases numbered 6, after V lost 4 bases and J lost 3 bases. The CDR3 is made up of 14 amino acids. The CDR3, as DNA: TGTGCCAGCAGTTACCCGGGACAGATCTACGAGCAGTACTTC. Its translation is CASSYPGQIYEQYF.

This clone was counted only a few times. The chain couples TRBV5-1 to TRBJ2-3, with 7 bases fitting TRBD2. Germline V gene lookup returns CDR1 SGHRS and CDR2 YFSETQ. The CDR3 has 17 residues. V trimming: 0 bases; J trimming: 5 bases; junction bases outside the gene matches: 12. CDR3 sequence (DNA): TGCGCCAGCAGCTTGGCCTATATCGGGGGAGGGCAAGATACGCAGTATTTT. It is translated as CASSLAYIGGGQDTQYF.

This chain joins TRBV19 and TRBJ2-6; 7 nucleotides align to TRBD2. Germline V lookup: CDR1 LNHDA, CDR2 SQIVND (reference sequence). The trim removed 3 bases at V and 4 bases at J, leaving 6 bases unmatched. The length of the CDR3 is 16 residues. In DNA form, the CDR3 reads TGTGCCAGTAGTATCCCGGGGGGTAGAGGGGCCAACGTCCTGACTTTC. It codes for CASSIPGGRGANVLTF.

The rearrangement uses TRBV28 and TRBJ2-7, with 7 bases matching TRBD1. The CDR3 is 15 residues long. From germline, CDR1 is MDHEN and CDR2 SYDVKM. V was clipped by 6 bases and J by 2 bases; unmatched bases: 10. CDR3 residues: CASSKKGAPPYEQYF. CDR3 coding DNA: TGTGCCAGCAGCAAAAAGGGGGCCCCACCCTACGAGCAGTACTTC.

This clone was picked up a small number of times. The chain carries TRBV7-2 and TRBJ2-3, with 9 nucleotides matching TRBD2. This CDR3 spans 17 amino acids. Looked up from germline, CDR1 is SGHTA and CDR2 is FQGNSA. After removal of 5 bases from V and 2 bases from J, the junction contained 11 bases not matched to a gene. CDR3 loop: CASSRSFIAGDTDTQYF. CDR3 in DNA: TGTGCCAGCAGCCGTAGTTTCATAGCGGGGGACACAGATACGCAGTATTTT.